This T cell receptor (beta chain) emerged from a study of CD8 T cells in Susac syndrome. Findings and caveats of the study: By the study's own acknowledgment, its TCR sequencing and HLA analysis included relatively few individuals.

Patients with stable or active relapsing-remitting disease, all of them treatment-naive, made up the multiple sclerosis controls. The TEMRA cells underwent FACS enrichment, while the CD8+ and CD4+ T cells underwent negative isolation. This clonotype has a single count. The antigen is undetermined. The V gene lost 6 bases and the J gene lost 5 bases, with 16 bases spanning the gap. The germline V gene has CDR1 SGHRS and CDR2 YFSETQ. The length of the CDR3 is 14 residues. The RNA input was roughly 0.45 to 1 ug, and it was reverse transcribed with random hexamers. The immunoSEQ assay covered 54 Vbeta and 13 Jbeta segments for CDR3. One entry per CDR3 protein, called by TCRdb with MiXCR from the immunoSEQ multiplex PCR reads. The table includes more than 200,000 distinct CDR3 sequences, around 93% detected once.

The sequence was obtained from a human donor with multiple sclerosis. Sequencing input: CD4+ T cells from PBMCs. V usage is TRBV5-1 and J usage is TRBJ2-3; possibly TRBD1 or TRBD2 for D (5 bases each). In DNA form, the CDR3 reads TGCGCCAGCACTTCGGGGCCCGCAGAAGATACGCAGTATTTT. It codes for CASTSGPAEDTQYF.